Following are 8 T cell receptor beta chains from one sample sequenced in a study of blood T cell repertoires in COVID-19. TCRdb's copy holds only in-frame clones and misses some; the assay was immunoSEQ multiplex PCR. The sample contains around 93,000 clones, about 86% of which appear only once. The sample was peripheral blood. The receptor set was obtained from a man in his sixties with acute or convalescent COVID-19.

This clone was observed a few times. The chain links TRBV5-8 to TRBJ2-1; 9 positions match TRBD2. CDR1 is SGHTS and CDR2 is YDEGEE in the germline V gene. This CDR3 contains 17 residues. The trim removed 1 base at V and 5 bases at J, leaving 10 bases unmatched. CDR3 DNA: TGTGCCAGCAGCTTGTGGGTAGCGGGAGAGGGAAACAATGAGCAGTTCTTC. This encodes CASSLWVAGEGNNEQFF.

The rearrangement uses TRBV5-1 and TRBJ2-2; 10 bases align to TRBD2. This CDR3 comprises 15 residues. Germline trimming cut 3 bases from V and 5 bases from J; bases unmatched to any gene: 4. Germline CDR1 SGHRS, CDR2 YFSETQ. In DNA form, the CDR3 reads TGCGCCAGCAGCTCGGGACTAGCGATTACCGGGGAGCTGTTTTTT. Translation gives CASSSGLAITGELFF.

This chain links TRBV12-5 with TRBJ2-4; TRBD2 is a possible D gene (6 bases). The germline V gene has CDR1 LGHNT and CDR2 FRNRAP. V shed 6 bases and J shed 0 bases, with 21 bases lying between them. This CDR3 has 18 amino acids. CDR3 loop: CASGFGDSGPIAKNIQYF. CDR3 sequence (DNA): TGTGCTAGTGGGTTTGGGGACTCGGGACCGATAGCCAAAAACATTCAGTACTTC.

The chain has TRBV4-3 and TRBJ1-5, with D possibly matching TRBD1 (6 bases). Germline CDR1 and CDR2: LGHNA and YSLEER. The CDR3 has 14 amino acids. V was shortened by 4 bases and J by 6 bases, with 13 bases between the two germline ends. The CDR3 coding sequence is TGCGCCAGCAGCCTGGGGGCCGGCGGTCAGCCCCAGCATTTT. It specifies CASSLGAGGQPQHF.

The chain combines TRBV30 with TRBJ1-5, with 7 positions matching TRBD1. The CDR3 length is 14 residues. V shed 2 bases and J 4 bases; nucleotides not matched to a gene: 5. CDR1 GTSNPN and CDR2 SVGIG come from the germline V gene (reference sequence). CDR3 amino acids: CAWSPGQLNQPQHF. As DNA, the CDR3 is TGTGCCTGGAGTCCGGGACAGTTAAATCAGCCCCAGCATTTT.

The CDR3 sequence: CASQPPRNTEAFF. The CDR3 DNA reads TGTGCCAGTCAACCCCCGAGGAATACTGAAGCTTTCTTT. The chain carries TRBV19 and TRBJ1-1, with unresolved D. CDR3 length: 13 amino acids. V lost 8 bases and J lost 5, with 15 bases in between. Germline-derived CDR1 and CDR2 are LNHDA and SQIVND (reference sequence).

The CDR3 sequence is CASSLRPGGGYNEQFF. The CDR3 DNA reads as TGTGCCAGCAGCTTACGACCGGGAGGGGGCTACAATGAGCAGTTCTTC. The gene calls are TRBV7-2 and TRBJ2-1, with 8 bases matching TRBD2. The CDR3 has 16 amino acids. Germline V CDR1 and CDR2: SGHTA, FQGNSA. V lost 2 bases and J lost 3; bases outside the gene matches: 6.

The J gene is TRBJ1-1, the V gene TRBV10-3, with TRBD1 matching over 9 bases. Germline CDR1 is ENHRY and CDR2 is SYGVKD. The trim removed 4 bases at V and 0 bases at J, leaving 9 bases unmatched. The CDR3 runs 17 residues. The CDR3 spells CAISGAGTGLMNTEAFF. The CDR3 nucleotides are TGTGCCATCAGTGGGGCCGGGACAGGGTTGATGAACACTGAAGCTTTCTTT.